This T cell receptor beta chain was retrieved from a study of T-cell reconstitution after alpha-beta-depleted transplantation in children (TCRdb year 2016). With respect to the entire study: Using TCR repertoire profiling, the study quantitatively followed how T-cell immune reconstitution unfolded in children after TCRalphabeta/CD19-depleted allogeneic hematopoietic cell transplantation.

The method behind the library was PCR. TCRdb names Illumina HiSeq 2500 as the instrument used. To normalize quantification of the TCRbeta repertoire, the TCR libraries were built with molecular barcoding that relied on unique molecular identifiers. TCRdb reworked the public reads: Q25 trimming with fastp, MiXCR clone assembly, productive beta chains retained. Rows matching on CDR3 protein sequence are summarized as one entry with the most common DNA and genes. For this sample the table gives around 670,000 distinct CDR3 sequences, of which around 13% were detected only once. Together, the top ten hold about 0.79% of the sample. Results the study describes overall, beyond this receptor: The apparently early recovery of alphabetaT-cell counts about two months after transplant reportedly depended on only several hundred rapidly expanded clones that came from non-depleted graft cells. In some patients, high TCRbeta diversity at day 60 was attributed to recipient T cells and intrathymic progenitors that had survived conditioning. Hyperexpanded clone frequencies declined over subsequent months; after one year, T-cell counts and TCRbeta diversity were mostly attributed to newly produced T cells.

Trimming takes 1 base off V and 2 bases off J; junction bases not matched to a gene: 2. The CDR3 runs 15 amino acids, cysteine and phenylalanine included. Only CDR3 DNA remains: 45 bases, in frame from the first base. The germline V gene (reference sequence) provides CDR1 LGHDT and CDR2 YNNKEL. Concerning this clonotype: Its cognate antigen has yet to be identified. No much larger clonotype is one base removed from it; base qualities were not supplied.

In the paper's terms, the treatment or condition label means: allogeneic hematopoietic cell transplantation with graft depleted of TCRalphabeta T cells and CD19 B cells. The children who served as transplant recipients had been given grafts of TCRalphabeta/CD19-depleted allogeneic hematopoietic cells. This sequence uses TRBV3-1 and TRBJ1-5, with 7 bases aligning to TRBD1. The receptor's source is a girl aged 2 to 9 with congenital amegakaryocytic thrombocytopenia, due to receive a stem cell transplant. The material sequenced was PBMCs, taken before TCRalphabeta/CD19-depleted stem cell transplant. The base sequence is TGTGCCAGCAGCCAAGCTGGACAGGGCAATCAGCCCCAGCATTTT. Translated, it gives CASSQAGQGNQPQHF.